The text below deals with one T cell receptor beta chain. No antigen is known for it. At one boundary the junction diverges from the germline segment, which might be a read error. The sample originates from a study of blood T cells in healthy people across ages. Points from the study as a whole: It was held that the diversity estimates obtained from one million T cells were underestimates.

Each donor was a healthy Caucasian individual from Russia, aged about 6 to 95. Drawn from each donor were 9 to 10 milliliters of peripheral blood. Primers used in a second PCR of roughly 7 to 12 cycles were a sample-barcoded 5' primer and a J-beta primer mix. Each CDR3 protein is one row after TCRdb ran MiXCR on the 5' RACE reads. The sample has some 920,000 distinct CDR3 sequences, roughly 50% seen once. This CDR3 region has 16 residues. CDR1 is MGHRA and CDR2 is YSYEKL in the germline V gene. The receptor was isolated from a woman in her sixties or seventies in good health. Sequencing was done on a sample of blood. The gene calls are TRBV4-1 and TRBJ2-5; 9 bases map to TRBD2. The CDR3 nucleotides are TGCGCCGGCAGCCAGGTAGCGGGAGTACTGCTTCCGACCCAGTACTTC. This gives the protein CAGSQVAGVLLPTQYF.